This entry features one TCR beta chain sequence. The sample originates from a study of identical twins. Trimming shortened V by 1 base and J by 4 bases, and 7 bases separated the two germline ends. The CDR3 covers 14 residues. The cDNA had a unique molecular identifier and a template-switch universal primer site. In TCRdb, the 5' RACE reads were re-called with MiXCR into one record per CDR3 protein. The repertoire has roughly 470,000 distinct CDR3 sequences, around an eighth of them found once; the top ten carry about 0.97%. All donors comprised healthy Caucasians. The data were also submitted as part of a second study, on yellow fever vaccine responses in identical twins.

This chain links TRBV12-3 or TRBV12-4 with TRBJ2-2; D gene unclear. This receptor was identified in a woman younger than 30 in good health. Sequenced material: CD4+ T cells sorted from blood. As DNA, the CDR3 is TGTGCCAGCAGTTTAGGGTCCACCACCGGGGAGCTGTTTTTT. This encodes CASSLGSTTGELFF.